This passage covers 6 T cell receptor beta chains from one sample sequenced in a study of beta chain features in type 1 diabetes. Study outcomes and limitations: In all four CD4+ subsets, TCRB CDR3 length was significantly, moderately reduced in type 1 diabetes.

No cognate antigen is known for these TCRs. cDNA synthesis used the whole RNA isolate, giving expressed TCRB sequences. Assay used: immunoSEQ multiplex PCR; TCRdb lists only in-frame clones, some missing. The top ten clones hold around 1.2% of a sample with about 150,000 clones, 10% to 15% of them seen once. Sequencing used central memory CD4+ T cells from blood. These receptors were obtained from a man younger than 35 with type 1 diabetes.

In its sample, this clone was seen a few times. The gene calls are TRBV11-3 and TRBJ1-2; 10 bases align to TRBD1. The CDR3 runs 14 residues. V shed 5 bases and J 4 bases; nucleotides not matched to a gene: 4. CDR1 and CDR2 (germline): SGHNT, YENEEA. DNA for the CDR3: TGTGCCAGCAGCCCACGGACAGGGGGCTATGGCTACACCTTC. This codes for CASSPRTGGYGYTF. The full variable domain, its missing parts supplied by reference TRBV11-3 and TRBJ1-2, is EAGVVQSPRYKIIEKKQPVAFWCNPISGHNTLYWYLQNLGQGPELLIRYENEEAVDDSQLPKDRFSAERLKGVDSTLKIQPAELGDSAVYLCASSPRTGGYGYTFGSGTRLTVV.

This clone has only a few counts. The chain links TRBV2 to TRBJ2-1, with TRBD2 matching 7 bases. Unmatched junction bases numbered 2, after V lost 5 bases and J lost 7 bases. The CDR3 consists of 12 residues. The germline gives CDR1 SNHLY, CDR2 FYNNEI. CDR3 coding DNA: TGTGCCAGCAGTAACGGGGGGAATGAGCAGTTCTTC. This translates into CASSNGGNEQFF.

This clone has ten or more counts. CDR3 protein: CASSLDGYATDTQYF. CDR3 coding DNA: TGCGCCAGCAGCTTGGACGGATACGCCACAGATACGCAGTATTTT. This chain uses TRBV5-1 with TRBJ2-3; D is unresolved. Germline-derived CDR1 and CDR2 are SGHRS and YFSETQ. Trimming removed 0 bases at V and 2 bases at J, with 10 bases between. The CDR3 contains 15 residues.

This clone was counted only a few times. This chain uses TRBV7-6 with TRBJ1-2; D may be TRBD1 (6 bases). The CDR3 runs 15 residues. From germline, CDR1 is SGHVS and CDR2 FNYEAQ. The V gene lost 5 bases and the J gene lost 1 base, with 14 bases spanning the gap. CDR3 in amino acids: CASSLRQDYNYGYTF. The CDR3 DNA reads TGTGCCAGCAGCCTTAGACAGGATTATAACTATGGCTACACCTTC. The complete variable domain, with remaining parts taken from reference TRBV7-6 and TRBJ1-2, reads GAGVSQSPRYKVTKRGQDVALRCDPISGHVSLYWYRQALGQGPEFLTYFNYEAQQDKSGLPNDRFSAERPEGSISTLTIQRTEQRDSAMYRCASSLRQDYNYGYTFGSGTRLTVV.

This sequence joins TRBV18 and TRBJ2-7; TRBD1 agrees at 8 bases. Germline values: CDR1 KGHSH, CDR2 LQKENI. CDR3 size: 15 residues. V trimming: 2 bases; J trimming: 1 base; junction bases outside the gene matches: 4. The CDR3 region is CASSPTRQGSYEQYF. The DNA for the CDR3 is TGTGCCAGCTCACCAACGAGACAGGGGTCCTACGAGCAGTACTTC.

In its sample, this clone was seen a few times. This chain connects TRBV14 to TRBJ2-1; D is unclear. Trimming took off 3 bases at V and 15 bases at J, with 15 bases between the two ends. Germline-derived CDR1 and CDR2 are SGHDN and FVKESK. This CDR3 is 12 amino acids long. Written as DNA, the CDR3 is TGTGCCAGCAGCCACGACCGGGTGATGGTGTTCTTC. Protein: CASSHDRVMVFF.